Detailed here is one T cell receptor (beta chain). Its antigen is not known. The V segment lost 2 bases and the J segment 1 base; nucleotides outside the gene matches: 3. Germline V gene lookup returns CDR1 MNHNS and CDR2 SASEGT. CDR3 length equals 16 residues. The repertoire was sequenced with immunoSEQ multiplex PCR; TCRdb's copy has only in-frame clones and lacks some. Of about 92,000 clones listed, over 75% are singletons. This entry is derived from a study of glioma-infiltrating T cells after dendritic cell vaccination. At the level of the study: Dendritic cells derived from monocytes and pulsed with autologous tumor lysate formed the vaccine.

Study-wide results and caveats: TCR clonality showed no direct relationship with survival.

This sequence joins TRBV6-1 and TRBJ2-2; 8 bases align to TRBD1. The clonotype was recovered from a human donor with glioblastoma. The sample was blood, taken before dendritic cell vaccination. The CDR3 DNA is TGTGCCAGCAGTGAAAGACAGGGGTTGAACACCGGGGAGCTGTTTTTT. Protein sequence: CASSERQGLNTGELFF.